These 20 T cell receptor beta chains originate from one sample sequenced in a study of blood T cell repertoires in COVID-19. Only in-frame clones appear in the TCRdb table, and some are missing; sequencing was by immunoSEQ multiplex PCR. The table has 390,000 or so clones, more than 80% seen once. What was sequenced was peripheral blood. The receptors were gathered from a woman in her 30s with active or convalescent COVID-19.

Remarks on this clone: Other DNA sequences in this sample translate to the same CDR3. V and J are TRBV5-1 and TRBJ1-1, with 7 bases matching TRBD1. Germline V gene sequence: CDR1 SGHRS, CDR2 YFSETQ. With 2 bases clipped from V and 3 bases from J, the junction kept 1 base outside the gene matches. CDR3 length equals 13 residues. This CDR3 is CASSFTGDTEAFF. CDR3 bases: TGCGCCAGCAGCTTTACAGGGGACACTGAAGCTTTCTTT.

The CDR3 protein is CASSWAGGTEAFF. CDR3 in DNA: TGTGCCAGCAGCTGGGCAGGGGGCACTGAAGCTTTCTTT. The chain recombines TRBV11-3 with TRBJ1-1; 7 nucleotides match TRBD1. The CDR3 loop spans 13 amino acids. J was trimmed by 4 bases and V by 4 bases; bases with no gene match: 3. Germline loops: CDR1 SGHNT, CDR2 YENEEA.

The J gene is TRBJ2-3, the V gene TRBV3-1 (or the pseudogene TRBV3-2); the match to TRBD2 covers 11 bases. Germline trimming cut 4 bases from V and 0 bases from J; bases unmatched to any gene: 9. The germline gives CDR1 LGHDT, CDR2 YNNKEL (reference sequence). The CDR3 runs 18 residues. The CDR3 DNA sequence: TGTGCCAGCAGCCCAATGAGACTAGCGGGGATTAGCACAGATACGCAGTATTTT. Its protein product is CASSPMRLAGISTDTQYF.

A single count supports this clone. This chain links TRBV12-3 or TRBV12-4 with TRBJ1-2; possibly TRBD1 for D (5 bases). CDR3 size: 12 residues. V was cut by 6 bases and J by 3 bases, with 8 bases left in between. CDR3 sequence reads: CASRDIDYGYTF. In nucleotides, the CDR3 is TGTGCCAGCAGGGACATCGACTATGGCTACACCTTC.

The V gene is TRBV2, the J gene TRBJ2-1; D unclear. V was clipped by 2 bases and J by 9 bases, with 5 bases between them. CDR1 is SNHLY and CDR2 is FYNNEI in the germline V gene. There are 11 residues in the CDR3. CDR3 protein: CASSEPGEQFF. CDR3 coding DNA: TGTGCCAGCAGTGAACCGGGTGAGCAGTTCTTC.

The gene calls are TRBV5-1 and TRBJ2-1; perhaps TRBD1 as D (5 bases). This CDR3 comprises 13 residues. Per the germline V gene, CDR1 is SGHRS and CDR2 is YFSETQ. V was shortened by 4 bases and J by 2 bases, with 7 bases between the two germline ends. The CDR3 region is CASSPGTYNEQFF. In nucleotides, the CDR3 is TGCGCCAGCAGCCCAGGGACCTACAATGAGCAGTTCTTC.

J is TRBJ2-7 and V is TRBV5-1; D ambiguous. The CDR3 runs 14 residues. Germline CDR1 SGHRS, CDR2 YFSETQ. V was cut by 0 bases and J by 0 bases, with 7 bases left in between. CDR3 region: CASSLEWASYEQYF. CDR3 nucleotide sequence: TGCGCCAGCAGCTTGGAGTGGGCCTCCTACGAGCAGTACTTC.

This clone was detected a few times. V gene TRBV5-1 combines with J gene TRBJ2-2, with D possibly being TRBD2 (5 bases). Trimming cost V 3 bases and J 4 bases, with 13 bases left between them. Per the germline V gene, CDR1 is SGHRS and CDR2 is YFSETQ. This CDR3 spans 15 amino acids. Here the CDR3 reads CASSSPGWGTGELFF. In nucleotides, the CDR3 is TGCGCCAGCAGCTCCCCGGGATGGGGCACCGGGGAGCTGTTTTTT.

The CDR3 sequence: CASSSRTGEDGYTF. The CDR3 DNA sequence: TGTGCCAGCAGTTCCAGGACAGGGGAGGATGGCTACACCTTC. The chain uses TRBV6-6 and TRBJ1-2; 9 nucleotides line up with TRBD1. Per the germline V gene, CDR1 is MNHNY and CDR2 is SVGAGI (reference sequence). Trimming took 4 bases from V and 6 from J; bases not matched to a gene: 6. CDR3 length: 14 amino acids.

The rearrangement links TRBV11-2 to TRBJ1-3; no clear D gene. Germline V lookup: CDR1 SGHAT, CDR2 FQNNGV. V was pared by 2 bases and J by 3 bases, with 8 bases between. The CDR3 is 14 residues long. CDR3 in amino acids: CASSLSAGGNTIYF. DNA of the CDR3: TGTGCCAGCAGCTTAAGCGCCGGTGGAAACACCATATATTTT.

The CDR3 nucleotides read TGTGCCAGCAGAATACGCGGGAGAAACTCCTACGAGCAGTACTTC. Translating gives CASRIRGRNSYEQYF. The V call is TRBV13, the J call TRBJ2-7; 7 nucleotides agree with TRBD2. CDR3 length equals 15 residues. Germline V gene data show CDR1 as PRHDT and CDR2 as FYEKMQ (reference sequence). Losses at the gene ends were 6 bases for V and 0 bases for J; bases not matched to a gene: 8.

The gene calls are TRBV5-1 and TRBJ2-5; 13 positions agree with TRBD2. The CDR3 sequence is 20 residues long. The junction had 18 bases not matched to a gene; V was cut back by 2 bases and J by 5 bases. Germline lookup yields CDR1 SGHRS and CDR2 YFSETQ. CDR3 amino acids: CASSFNPPPTSGRGGETQYF. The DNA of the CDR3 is TGCGCCAGCAGCTTTAACCCTCCTCCCACTAGCGGGAGGGGAGGGGAGACCCAGTACTTC.

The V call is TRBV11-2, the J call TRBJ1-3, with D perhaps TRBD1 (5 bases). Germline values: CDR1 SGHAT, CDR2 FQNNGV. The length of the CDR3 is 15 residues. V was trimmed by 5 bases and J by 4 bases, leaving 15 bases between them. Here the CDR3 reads CASSNRMSEGNTIYF. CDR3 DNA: TGTGCCAGCAGCAACAGGATGTCTGAGGGAAACACCATATATTTT.

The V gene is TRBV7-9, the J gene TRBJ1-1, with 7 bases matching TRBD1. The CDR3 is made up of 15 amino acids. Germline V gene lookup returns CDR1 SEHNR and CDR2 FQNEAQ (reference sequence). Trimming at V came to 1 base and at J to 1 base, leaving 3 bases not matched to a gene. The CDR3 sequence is CASSLEGAGNTEAFF. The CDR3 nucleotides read TGTGCCAGCAGCTTAGAGGGGGCGGGGAACACTGAAGCTTTCTTT.

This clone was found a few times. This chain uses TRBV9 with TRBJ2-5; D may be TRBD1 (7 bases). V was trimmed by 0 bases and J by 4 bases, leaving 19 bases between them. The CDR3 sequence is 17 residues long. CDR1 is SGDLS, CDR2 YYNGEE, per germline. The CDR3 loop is CASSVGNGGGVGETQYF. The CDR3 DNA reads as TGTGCCAGCAGCGTAGGGAACGGAGGGGGCGTTGGAGAGACCCAGTACTTC.

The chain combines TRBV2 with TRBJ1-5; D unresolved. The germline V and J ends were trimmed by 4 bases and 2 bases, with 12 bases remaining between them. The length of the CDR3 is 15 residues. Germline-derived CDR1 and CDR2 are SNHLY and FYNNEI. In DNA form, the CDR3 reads TGTGCCAGCAGTGCCCTCGGCGGCCGCAATCAGCCCCAGCATTTT. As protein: CASSALGGRNQPQHF.

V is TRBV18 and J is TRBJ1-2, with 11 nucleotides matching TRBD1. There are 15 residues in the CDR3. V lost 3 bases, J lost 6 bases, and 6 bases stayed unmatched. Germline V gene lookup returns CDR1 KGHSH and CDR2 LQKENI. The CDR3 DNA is TGTGCCAGCTCACCGACTCCGGGACAGGGGGATGGCTACACCTTC. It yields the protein CASSPTPGQGDGYTF.

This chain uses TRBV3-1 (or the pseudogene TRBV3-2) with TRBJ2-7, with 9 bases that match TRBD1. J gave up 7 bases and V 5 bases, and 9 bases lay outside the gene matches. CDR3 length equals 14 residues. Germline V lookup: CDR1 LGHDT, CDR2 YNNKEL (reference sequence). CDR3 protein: CASSEDRGSREQYF. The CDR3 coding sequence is TGTGCCAGCAGCGAGGACAGGGGTTCGAGGGAGCAGTACTTC.

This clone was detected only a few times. Here the CDR3 reads CASTGGGALSEQFF. The CDR3 DNA reads as TGTGCCAGTACCGGCGGGGGGGCCTTAAGTGAGCAGTTCTTC. The chain has TRBV19 and TRBJ2-1, with 9 bases lining up with TRBD2. Germline trimming cut 7 bases from V and 9 bases from J; bases unmatched to any gene: 10. This CDR3 is built from 14 residues. Germline V gene sequence: CDR1 LNHDA, CDR2 SQIVND (reference sequence).

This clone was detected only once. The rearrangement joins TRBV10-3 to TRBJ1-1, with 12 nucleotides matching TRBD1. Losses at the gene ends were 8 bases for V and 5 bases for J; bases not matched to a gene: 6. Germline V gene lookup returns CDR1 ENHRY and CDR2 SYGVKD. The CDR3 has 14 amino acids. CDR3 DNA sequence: TGTGCCATCGGCCGGGACAGGGGGCGGACTGAAGCTTTCTTT. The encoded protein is CAIGRDRGRTEAFF.